What follows are 22 T cell receptor beta chains derived from one specimen sequenced in a study of identical twins. TCRdb fed the 5' RACE reads into MiXCR, producing one record per CDR3 protein. The sample has 1.5 million to 2 million distinct CDR3 sequences; around a third are singletons. Specimen: cord blood. All receptors derive from a newborn girl in good health.

Turning to this clonotype: One end of the junction is discordant with germline, which a read error may explain. This chain links TRBV12-3 or TRBV12-4 with TRBJ1-2; TRBD1 agrees at 7 bases. The CDR3 length is 14 residues. CDR3 coding DNA: TGTGCCAGCAGTTTGGCGGACAGGTCGTATGTCTACACCTTC. Protein: CASSLADRSYVYTF.

Remarks on this clonotype: One end of the junction does not line up with germline, which may come from a read error. The V and J genes are TRBV10-2 and TRBJ1-6; 7 bases line up with TRBD1. The germline gives CDR1 WSHSY, CDR2 SAAADI. There are 15 residues in the CDR3. The CDR3: CTSSHTGADNSPLHF. CDR3 in DNA: TGCACCAGCAGTCACACAGGGGCCGATAATTCACCCCTCCACTTT.

The rearrangement links TRBV5-1 to TRBJ1-1; 7 bases are shared with TRBD1. This CDR3 is 16 amino acids long. V trimming: 0 bases; J trimming: 0 bases; junction bases outside the gene matches: 5. In germline, CDR1 is SGHRS, CDR2 YFSETQ. The CDR3 nucleotides read TGCGCCAGCAGCTTGGCCCACAGGGGTATGAACACTGAAGCTTTCTTT. Residues: CASSLAHRGMNTEAFF.

This chain uses TRBV6-1 with TRBJ1-4; D is uncertain. Germline-derived CDR1 and CDR2 are MNHNS and SASEGT. The V and J ends lost 6 bases and 8 bases respectively, with 13 bases between them. The CDR3 has 13 amino acids. CDR3 residues: CASSPFPSEKLFF. DNA for the CDR3: TGTGCCAGCAGCCCCTTCCCTTCCGAAAAACTGTTTTTT.

A note on this clonotype: A read error may be the cause here, since a much bigger clone is one base away. V gene TRBV29-1 combines with J gene TRBJ2-5; D uncertain. The CDR3 sequence is 12 residues long. Trimming stripped 5 bases from V and 5 bases from J, with 12 bases between. Germline CDR1 SQVTM, CDR2 ANQGSEA. The CDR3 sequence: CSVTHYPETQYF. CDR3 DNA sequence: TGCAGCGTTACCCACTACCCGGAGACCCAGTACTTC.

V and J are TRBV28 and TRBJ1-2; D ambiguous. Trimming took 3 bases from V and 4 from J, leaving 15 bases between them. The CDR3 is 15 residues long. Germline loops: CDR1 MDHEN, CDR2 SYDVKM. The DNA of the CDR3 is TGTGCCAGCAGTTTTAGCCAGGACGGGATCTATGGCTACACCTTC. Translated, it gives CASSFSQDGIYGYTF.

This sequence joins TRBV20-1 and TRBJ2-2, with 12 bases identical to TRBD1. This CDR3 contains 15 residues. J was trimmed by 6 bases and V by 6 bases; bases with no gene match: 8. Germline-derived CDR1 and CDR2 are DFQATT and SNEGSKA (reference sequence). For the CDR3, the DNA is TGCAGTGCGAGGGACAGGGGGCTTCTGGCCGGGGAGCTGTTTTTT. Protein sequence: CSARDRGLLAGELFF.

The gene calls are TRBV7-2 and TRBJ1-4; TRBD1 agrees at 8 bases. Germline V gene lookup returns CDR1 SGHTA and CDR2 FQGNSA. CDR3 length: 16 amino acids. V dropped 2 bases and J dropped 8; count of bases not matched to a gene: 10. CDR3: CASSLSSGGGGEKLFF. In DNA, the CDR3 is TGTGCCAGCAGCTTATCCTCAGGGGGCGGGGGAGAAAAACTGTTTTTT.

A few counts support this clonotype. The rearrangement uses TRBV5-1 and TRBJ2-5; 8 bases map to TRBD2. Trimming cost V 1 base and J 4 bases; bases outside gene matches: 3. Germline assignment: CDR1 SGHRS and CDR2 YFSETQ. This CDR3 has 14 residues. The CDR3 here is CASSLYLAGETQYF. The DNA for the CDR3 is TGCGCCAGCAGCTTGTATCTAGCGGGAGAGACCCAGTACTTC.

The V and J genes are TRBV20-1 and TRBJ1-1, with D possibly matching TRBD1 (5 bases). V was pared by 3 bases and J by 3 bases, with 14 bases between. The V gene's germline CDR1 is DFQATT and CDR2 SNEGSKA (reference sequence). The CDR3 totals 14 residues. CDR3 in DNA: TGCAGTGCTAGGGACAACCTAGGCTACACTGAAGCTTTCTTT. This codes for CSARDNLGYTEAFF.

This clonotype turned up a few times. The chain combines TRBV20-1 with TRBJ2-7; no clear D. Germline CDR1 and CDR2: DFQATT and SNEGSKA (reference sequence). Trimming left V 4 bases short and J 3 bases short, with 10 bases between. CDR3 length: 12 residues. The CDR3 DNA reads as TGCAGTGCTATAAGAACCCACTACGAGCAGTACTTC. As protein: CSAIRTHYEQYF.

The chain couples TRBV20-1 to TRBJ2-7, with 8 bases identical to TRBD2. The germline CDR1 and CDR2 sequences are DFQATT and SNEGSKA (reference sequence). Trimming took 3 bases from V and 7 from J; bases not matched to a gene: 11. The CDR3 runs to 14 residues. The CDR3 here is CSARPTGGYNEQYF. The CDR3 DNA is TGCAGTGCTAGGCCTACGGGGGGGTACAATGAGCAGTACTTC.

This clonotype was seen more than once but under ten times. J is TRBJ2-3 and V is TRBV20-1; 7 nucleotides align to TRBD2. Germline loops: CDR1 DFQATT, CDR2 SNEGSKA (reference sequence). V lost 3 bases to trimming and J lost 3 bases; unmatched junction nucleotides: 9. The CDR3 runs 15 residues. CDR3 protein: CSARGGRDWTDTQYF. CDR3 nucleotides: TGCAGTGCTAGGGGGGGGAGGGATTGGACAGATACGCAGTATTTT.

This clonotype was picked up a small number of times. The chain employs TRBV5-1 and TRBJ2-1; 7 bases fit TRBD1. The V and J ends lost 3 bases and 0 bases, in that order; junction bases with no gene match: 3. Germline loops: CDR1 SGHRS, CDR2 YFSETQ. The CDR3 covers 15 residues. The CDR3 nucleotides read TGCGCCAGCAGCTCTGACAGGGCCTCCTACAATGAGCAGTTCTTC. Translation gives CASSSDRASYNEQFF.

The chain couples TRBV18 to TRBJ2-7; 8 nucleotides align to TRBD1. The V gene's germline CDR1 is KGHSH and CDR2 LQKENI. The CDR3 runs to 15 residues. Losses at the gene ends were 5 bases for V and 2 bases for J; bases not matched to a gene: 8. The CDR3 is CASSDDGQGTYEQYF. The CDR3 coding sequence is TGTGCCAGCTCAGATGATGGACAGGGCACCTACGAGCAGTACTTC.

This clonotype appeared many times. The gene calls are TRBV20-1 and TRBJ2-1; 8 bases agree with TRBD2. V dropped 4 bases and J dropped 7; count of bases not matched to a gene: 3. CDR1 and CDR2 (germline): DFQATT, SNEGSKA (reference sequence). This CDR3 has 12 residues. The CDR3 DNA reads TGCAGTGCTACCTCTAGCGGGAATGAGCAGTTCTTC. This translates into CSATSSGNEQFF.

Points on this clonotype: A junction end diverges from the germline sequence, so it may reflect a read error. The chain combines TRBV5-1 with TRBJ2-1; D is possibly TRBD1 or TRBD2 (5 bases each). The CDR3 contains 14 residues. CDR1 is SGHRS and CDR2 is YFSETQ in the germline V gene. The CDR3 sequence is CASSLAGRVNERFF. The CDR3 DNA follows: TGCGCCAGCAGCTTGGCAGGGAGAGTCAATGAGCGGTTCTTC. The entire variable domain, with the rest obtained from reference TRBV5-1 and TRBJ2-1, is as follows: KAGVTQTPRYLIKTRGQQVTLSCSPISGHRSVSWYQQTPGQGLQFLFEYFSETQRNKGNFPGRFSGRQFSNSRSEMNVSTLELGDSALYLCASSLAGRVNERFFGPGTRLTVL.

CDR3 sequence (DNA): TGTGCCAGCAGCGTTTCTAGCGGGAATAATGTAAATGAGCAGTACTTC. This encodes CASSVSSGNNVNEQYF. This rearrangement joins TRBV9 to TRBJ2-5, with 9 bases lining up with TRBD2. The CDR3 runs 16 residues. The J segment lost 11 bases and the V segment lost 2 bases, leaving 16 bases of the junction unmatched. Germline V gene sequence: CDR1 SGDLS, CDR2 YYNGEE.

As concerns this clonotype: The junction departs from the called germline gene at one end, perhaps through a read error. This chain connects TRBV28 to TRBJ1-2, with TRBD1 matching 8 bases. Germline V gene data show CDR1 as MDHEN and CDR2 as SYDVKM. The CDR3 length is 16 residues. This CDR3 is CTSSPRTGRAYYGYTF. CDR3 nucleotide sequence: TGTACCAGCAGTCCCCGGACAGGGAGGGCTTACTATGGCTACACCTTC.

This chain connects TRBV24-1 to TRBJ1-2; D unresolved. V lost 1 base and J 0 bases, leaving 14 bases between the germline ends. The CDR3 consists of 17 residues. Germline V gene data show CDR1 as KGHDR and CDR2 as SFDVKD. The CDR3 is CATSDFSKLRPNYGYTF. CDR3 nucleotide sequence: TGTGCCACCAGTGATTTTTCCAAGCTGCGCCCTAACTATGGCTACACCTTC.

This clonotype is a singleton in its sample. The chain couples TRBV30 to TRBJ2-3; 9 positions agree with TRBD2. There are 16 residues in the CDR3. From germline, CDR1 is GTSNPN and CDR2 SVGIG (reference sequence). The V segment lost 0 bases and the J segment 2 bases; nucleotides outside the gene matches: 6. The CDR3 region is CAWSVRLAGFTDTQYF. As DNA, the CDR3 is TGTGCCTGGAGTGTCCGGCTAGCGGGGTTCACAGATACGCAGTATTTT.

The chain uses TRBV14 and TRBJ2-1, with D perhaps matching TRBD2 (5 bases). The CDR3 consists of 15 residues. Germline CDR1 and CDR2: SGHDN and FVKESK. V was cut by 1 base and J by 4 bases, with 11 bases left in between. The CDR3 DNA follows: TGTGCCAGCAGCCAAGGGGGAGACGTATACAATGAGCAGTTCTTC. Its protein is CASSQGGDVYNEQFF.